This TCR beta chain was captured by sequencing in a study of T-cell memory formation after mild COVID-19. Notes on the study in general: Pre-infection memory contained some responding clones, which suggested that cross-reactive memory had joined. A balance of CD4 and CD8 characterized clones contracting day 15 to 85, whereas later expanders leaned CD4+. CD8+ contracting clones occupied EMRA, while CD4+ ones occupied mainly CM and EM.

TCR alpha and TCR beta cDNA libraries with sample barcodes and UMIs came from 5'RACE using constant-segment primers. TCRdb ran MiXCR on the 5' RACE reads and lists one entry per CDR3 protein. The table lists approximately 190,000 distinct CDR3 sequences, around 16% of them singletons. This clonotype turned up a few times. Antigen: not known. Germline CDR1 and CDR2: MGHRA and YSYEKL. This CDR3 has 17 amino acids. V was pared by 1 base and J by 4 bases, with 12 bases of the junction left unmatched. The chain recombines TRBV4-1 with TRBJ2-5; 7 bases are shared with TRBD2. The TCR comes from an adult woman who had mild COVID-19 (a few samples of this study predate the infection). Cell type and time point are not known. Material: PBMCs or a T cell subset sorted from them (not recorded which). CDR3 sequence reads: CASSQVGGGADLETQYF. In DNA, the CDR3 is TGCGCCAGCAGCCAAGTTGGGGGAGGGGCCGACTTAGAGACCCAGTACTTC.